The rows below give T cell receptor beta chains drawn from one sample of a study of early T cells in non-severe SARS-CoV-2 infection. Via MiXCR, TCRdb re-called the 5' RACE reads, giving one row per CDR3 protein. Altogether about 46,000 distinct CDR3 sequences are present, 5.4% being singletons, with the ten largest covering 5.4%. The specimen was whole blood, collected at baseline. The receptors shown here come from an adult who was a healthcare worker with PCR-confirmed SARS-CoV-2 infection or an uninfected control (not recorded which). Both conserved end residues are part of each CDR3. Each record gives: clone size, V gene, J gene, D gene, CDR3 DNA, CDR3 protein. The D gene is left open where the match is weak. For some rows the clone size is stated as once, few or many, or as a class when expanded; others skip it.

>many|TRBV5-1|TRBJ1-1|TRBD1
TGCGCCAGCAGACGGGGACAGGGGAAGGACACTGAAGCTTTCTTT
CASRRGQGKDTEAFF
>many|TRBV29-1|TRBJ1-1|.
TGCAGCGTTGAGACCCCCCAGGGGCCTGCGAACACTGAAGCTTTCTTT
CSVETPQGPANTEAFF
>few|TRBV28|TRBJ2-1|.
TGTGCCAGCAGTTTTGTGGGTGAGCAGTTCTTC
CASSFVGEQFF
>many|TRBV7-8|TRBJ1-5|TRBD1
TGTGCCAGCAGCTTAGGACAGGGTGGAGATCAGCCCCAGCATTTT
CASSLGQGGDQPQHF
>.|TRBV3-1|TRBJ2-1|TRBD1
TGTGCCAGCAGGAACCGGGACAGGGACTACAATGAGCAGTTCTTC
CASRNRDRDYNEQFF
>few|TRBV2|TRBJ2-1|.
TGTGCCAGCATTAGGACAGAGAACAATGAGCAGTTCTTC
CASIRTENNEQFF
>few|TRBV18|TRBJ1-1|.
TGTGCCAGCTCACAGCAGGAGGTAGGGACTGAAGCTTTCTTT
CASSQQEVGTEAFF
>many|TRBV3-1|TRBJ2-1|TRBD2
TGTGCCAGCAGCCAACGAGGACTAGCGGGAGGGCCTCCCCCCTACAATGAGCAGTTCTTC
CASSQRGLAGGPPPYNEQFF
>many|TRBV30|TRBJ1-5|.
TGTGCCTGTTCCCGGGAGCCCAATCAGCCCCAGCATTTT
CACSREPNQPQHF
>many|TRBV5-1|TRBJ2-1|TRBD2
TGCGCCAGCAGCCCTACGGGGAGCGGGAGTTCCTACAATGAGCAGTTCTTC
CASSPTGSGSSYNEQFF
>many|TRBV2|TRBJ2-7|.
TGTGCCAGCAGTGAACAGGGCTACGAGCAGTACTTC
CASSEQGYEQYF
>.|TRBV10-2|TRBJ1-5|.
TGCGCCAGCACGGGCGGGACGGAGCCCCAGCATTTT
CASTGGTEPQHF
>few|TRBV7-9|TRBJ1-1|.
TGTGCCAGCAGCTTATTGTCCCTGCATGGCACTGAAGCTTTCTTT
CASSLLSLHGTEAFF
>many|TRBV29-1|TRBJ1-1|TRBD1
TGCAGCGCTGAGAGACAGGGGGCGCAAGCTTTCTTT
CSAERQGAQAFF
>many|TRBV20-1|TRBJ2-1|TRBD2
TGCAGTGCTAGAGATTTACTAGCGGAGCACAATGAGCAGTTCTTC
CSARDLLAEHNEQFF
>many|TRBV28|TRBJ1-1|.
TGTGCCAGCAGTCGCGGGGACGACACAACGAACACTGAAGCTTTCTTT
CASSRGDDTTNTEAFF
>few|TRBV6-6|TRBJ2-7|TRBD1
TGTGCCAGCAGTCCCGGGACAGTTTTCTACGAGCAGTACTTC
CASSPGTVFYEQYF
>many|TRBV7-6|TRBJ1-2|.
TGTGCCAGCAGCATTAGTCCCGGATATGGCTACACCTTC
CASSISPGYGYTF